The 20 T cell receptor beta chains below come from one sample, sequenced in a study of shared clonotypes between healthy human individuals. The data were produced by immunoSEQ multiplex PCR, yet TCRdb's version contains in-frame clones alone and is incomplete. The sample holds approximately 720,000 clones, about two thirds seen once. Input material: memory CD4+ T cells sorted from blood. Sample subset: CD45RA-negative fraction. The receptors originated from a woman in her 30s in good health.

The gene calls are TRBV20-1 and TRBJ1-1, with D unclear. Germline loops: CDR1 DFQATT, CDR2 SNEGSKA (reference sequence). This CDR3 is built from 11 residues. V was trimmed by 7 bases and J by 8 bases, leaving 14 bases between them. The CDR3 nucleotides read TGCAGTGGTCGTGGGGTGGCGGAAGCTTTCTTT. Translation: CSGRGVAEAFF.

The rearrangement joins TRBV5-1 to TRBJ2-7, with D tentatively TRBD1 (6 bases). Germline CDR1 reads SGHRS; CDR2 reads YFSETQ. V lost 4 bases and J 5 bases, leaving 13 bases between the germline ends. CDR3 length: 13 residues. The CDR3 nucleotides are TGCGCCAGCAGCCCCAGGGGTGTGAACGAGCAGTACTTC. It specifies CASSPRGVNEQYF. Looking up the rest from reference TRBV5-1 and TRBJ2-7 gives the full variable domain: KAGVTQTPRYLIKTRGQQVTLSCSPISGHRSVSWYQQTPGQGLQFLFEYFSETQRNKGNFPGRFSGRQFSNSRSEMNVSTLELGDSALYLCASSPRGVNEQYFGPGTRLTVT.

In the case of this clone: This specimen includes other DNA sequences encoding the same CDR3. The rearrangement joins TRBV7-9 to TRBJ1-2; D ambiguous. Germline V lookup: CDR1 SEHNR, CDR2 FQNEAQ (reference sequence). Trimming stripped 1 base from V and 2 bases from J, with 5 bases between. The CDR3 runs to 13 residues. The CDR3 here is CASSLGQNYGYTF. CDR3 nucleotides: TGTGCCAGCAGCTTAGGGCAAAACTATGGCTACACCTTC.

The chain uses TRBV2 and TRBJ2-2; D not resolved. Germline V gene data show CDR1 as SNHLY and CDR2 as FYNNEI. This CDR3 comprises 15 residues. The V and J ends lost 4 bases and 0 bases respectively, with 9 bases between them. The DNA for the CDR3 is TGTGCCAGCAGTGCGCAGCCAGCGAACACCGGGGAGCTGTTTTTT. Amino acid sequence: CASSAQPANTGELFF.

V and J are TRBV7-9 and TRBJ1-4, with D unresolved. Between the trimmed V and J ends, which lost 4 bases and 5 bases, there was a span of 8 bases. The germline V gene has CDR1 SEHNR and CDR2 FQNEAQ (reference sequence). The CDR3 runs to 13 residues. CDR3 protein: CASSSQNNEKLFF. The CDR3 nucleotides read TGTGCCAGCAGCTCCCAGAACAATGAAAAACTGTTTTTT.

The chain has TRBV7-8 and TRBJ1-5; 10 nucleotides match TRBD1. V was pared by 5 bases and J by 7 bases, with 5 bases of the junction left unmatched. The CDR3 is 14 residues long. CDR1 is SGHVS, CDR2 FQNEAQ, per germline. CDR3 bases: TGTGCCAGCAGCCCGGGACAGGGGTGGCAGCCCCAGCATTTT. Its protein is CASSPGQGWQPQHF.

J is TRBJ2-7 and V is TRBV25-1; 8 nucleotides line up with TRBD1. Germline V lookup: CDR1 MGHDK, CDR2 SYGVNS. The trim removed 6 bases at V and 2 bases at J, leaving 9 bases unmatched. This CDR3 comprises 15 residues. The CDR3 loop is CASRRSGTGAYEQYF. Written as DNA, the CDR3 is TGTGCCAGCAGGAGGTCCGGGACAGGAGCCTACGAGCAGTACTTC.

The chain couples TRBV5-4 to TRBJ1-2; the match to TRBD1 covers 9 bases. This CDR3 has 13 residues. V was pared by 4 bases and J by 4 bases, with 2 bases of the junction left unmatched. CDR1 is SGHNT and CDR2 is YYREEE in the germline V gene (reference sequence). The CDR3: CASSGTGTYGYTF. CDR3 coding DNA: TGTGCCAGCAGCGGGACAGGGACCTATGGCTACACCTTC.

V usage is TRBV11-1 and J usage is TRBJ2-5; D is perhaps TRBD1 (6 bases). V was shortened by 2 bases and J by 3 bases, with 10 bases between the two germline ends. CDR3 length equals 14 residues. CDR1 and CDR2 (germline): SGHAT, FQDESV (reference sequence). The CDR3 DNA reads TGTGCCAGCAGCTTAAAAGGGACAAAAGAGACCCAGTACTTC. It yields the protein CASSLKGTKETQYF.

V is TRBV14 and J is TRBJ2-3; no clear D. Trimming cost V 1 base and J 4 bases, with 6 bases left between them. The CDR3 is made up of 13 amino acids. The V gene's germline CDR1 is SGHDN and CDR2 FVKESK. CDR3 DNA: TGTGCCAGCAGCCAAGTTAGAGCAGATACGCAGTATTTT. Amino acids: CASSQVRADTQYF.

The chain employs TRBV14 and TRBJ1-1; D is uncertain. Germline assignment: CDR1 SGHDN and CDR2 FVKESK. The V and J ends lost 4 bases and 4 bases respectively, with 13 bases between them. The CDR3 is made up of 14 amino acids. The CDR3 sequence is CASSPRGGSTEAFF. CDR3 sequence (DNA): TGTGCCAGCAGCCCACGGGGAGGTTCCACTGAAGCTTTCTTT.

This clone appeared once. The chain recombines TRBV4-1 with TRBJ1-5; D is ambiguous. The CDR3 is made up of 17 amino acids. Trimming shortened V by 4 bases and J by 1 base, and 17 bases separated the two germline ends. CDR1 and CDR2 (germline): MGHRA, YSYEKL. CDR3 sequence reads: CASSREGRMISNQPQHF. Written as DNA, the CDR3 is TGCGCCAGCAGCCGCGAAGGCCGCATGATAAGCAATCAGCCCCAGCATTTT.

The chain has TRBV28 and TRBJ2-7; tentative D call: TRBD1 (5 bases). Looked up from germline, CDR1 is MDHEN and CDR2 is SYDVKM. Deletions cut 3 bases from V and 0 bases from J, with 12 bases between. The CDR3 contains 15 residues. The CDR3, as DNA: TGTGCCAGCAGTTTCCTGACAGTAAGCTCCTACGAGCAGTACTTC. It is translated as CASSFLTVSSYEQYF.

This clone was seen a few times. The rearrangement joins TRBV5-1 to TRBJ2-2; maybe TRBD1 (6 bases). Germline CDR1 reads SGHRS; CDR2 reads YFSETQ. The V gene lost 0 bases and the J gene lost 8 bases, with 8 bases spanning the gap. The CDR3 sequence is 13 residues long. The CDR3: CASSLAGEGELFF. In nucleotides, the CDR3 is TGCGCCAGCAGCTTGGCAGGGGAAGGGGAGCTGTTTTTT.

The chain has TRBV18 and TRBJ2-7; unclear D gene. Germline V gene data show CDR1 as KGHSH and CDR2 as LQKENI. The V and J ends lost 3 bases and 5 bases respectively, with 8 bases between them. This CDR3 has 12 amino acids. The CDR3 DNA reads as TGTGCCAGCTCACCGAACGGAAACGAGCAGTACTTC. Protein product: CASSPNGNEQYF.

The CDR3 sequence is CASSGQGMGSYEQYF. In DNA form, the CDR3 reads TGTGCCAGCAGCGGACAGGGAATGGGCTCCTACGAGCAGTACTTC. This sequence joins TRBV28 and TRBJ2-7, with 8 bases that match TRBD1. The CDR3 contains 15 residues. V was clipped by 6 bases and J by 0 bases; unmatched bases: 7. Per germline, CDR1 MDHEN and CDR2 SYDVKM.

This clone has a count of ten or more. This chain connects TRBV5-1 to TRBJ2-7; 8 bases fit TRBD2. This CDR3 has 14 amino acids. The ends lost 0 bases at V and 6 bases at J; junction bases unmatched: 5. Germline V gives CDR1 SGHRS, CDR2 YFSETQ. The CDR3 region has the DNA TGCGCCAGCAGCTTGGTAGGCACTAGCGGCGAGCAGTACTTC. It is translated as CASSLVGTSGEQYF.

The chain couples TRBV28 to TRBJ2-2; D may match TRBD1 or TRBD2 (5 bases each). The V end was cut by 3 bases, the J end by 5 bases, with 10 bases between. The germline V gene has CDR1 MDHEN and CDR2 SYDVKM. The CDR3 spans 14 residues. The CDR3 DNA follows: TGTGCCAGCAGTTTCGAGGGGCGTACCGGGGAGCTGTTTTTT. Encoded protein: CASSFEGRTGELFF.

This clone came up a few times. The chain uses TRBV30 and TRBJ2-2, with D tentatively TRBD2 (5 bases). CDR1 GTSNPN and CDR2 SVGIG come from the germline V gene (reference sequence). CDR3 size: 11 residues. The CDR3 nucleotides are TGTGCGAGGACTGTCGGCCAGAAGCTGTTTTTT. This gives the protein CARTVGQKLFF.

Here the CDR3 reads CASSLSGRREGYTF. CDR3 in DNA: TGTGCCAGCAGTTTATCGGGGCGCCGAGAAGGCTACACCTTC. This chain joins TRBV27 and TRBJ1-2; perhaps TRBD1 as D (5 bases). Deletions cut 0 bases from V and 8 bases from J, with 13 bases between. The CDR3 length is 14 residues. Germline V gives CDR1 MNHEY, CDR2 SMNVEV (reference sequence).